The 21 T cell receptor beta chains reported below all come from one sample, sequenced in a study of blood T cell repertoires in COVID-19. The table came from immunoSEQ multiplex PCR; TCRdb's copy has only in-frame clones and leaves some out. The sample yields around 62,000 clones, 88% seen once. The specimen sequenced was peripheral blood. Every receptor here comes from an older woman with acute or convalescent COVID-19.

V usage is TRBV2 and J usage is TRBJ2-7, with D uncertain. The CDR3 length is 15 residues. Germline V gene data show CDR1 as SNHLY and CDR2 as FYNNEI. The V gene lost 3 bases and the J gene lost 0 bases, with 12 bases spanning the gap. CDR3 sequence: CASSEAKASSYEQYV. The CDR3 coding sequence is TGTGCCAGCAGTGAGGCCAAAGCGAGCTCCTACGAGCAGTACGTC.

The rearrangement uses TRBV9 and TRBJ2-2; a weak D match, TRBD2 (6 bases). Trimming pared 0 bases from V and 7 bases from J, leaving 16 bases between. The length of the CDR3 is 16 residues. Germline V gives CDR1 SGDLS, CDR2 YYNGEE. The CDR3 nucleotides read TGTGCCAGCAGCGTAGCTGGAACGGGAGTTCACGGGGAGCTGTTTTTT. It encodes CASSVAGTGVHGELFF. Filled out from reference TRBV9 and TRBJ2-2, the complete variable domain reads DSGVTQTPKHLITATGQRVTLRCSPRSGDLSVYWYQQSLDQGLQFLIQYYNGEERAKGNILERFSAQQFPDLHSELNLSSLELGDSALYFCASSVAGTGVHGELFFGEGSRLTVL.

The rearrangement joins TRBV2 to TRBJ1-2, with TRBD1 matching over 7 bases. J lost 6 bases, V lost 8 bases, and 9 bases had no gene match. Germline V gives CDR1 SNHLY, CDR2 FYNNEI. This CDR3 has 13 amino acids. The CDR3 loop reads CASEGDRDHGYTF. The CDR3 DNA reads TGTGCCAGCGAGGGAGACAGGGATCATGGCTACACCTTC. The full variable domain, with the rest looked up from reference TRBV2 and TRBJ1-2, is EPEVTQTPSHQVTQMGQEVILRCVPISNHLYFYWYRQILGQKVEFLVSFYNNEISEKSEIFDDQFSVERPDGSNFTLKIRSTKLEDSAMYFCASEGDRDHGYTFGSGTRLTVV.

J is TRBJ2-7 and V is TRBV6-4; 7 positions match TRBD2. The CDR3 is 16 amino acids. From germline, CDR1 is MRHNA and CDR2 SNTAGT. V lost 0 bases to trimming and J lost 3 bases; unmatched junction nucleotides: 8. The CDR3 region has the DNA TGTGCCAGCAGTGACTCGATAGCGGGCTTGTGCTACGAGCAGTACGTC. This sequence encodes CASSDSIAGLCYEQYV.

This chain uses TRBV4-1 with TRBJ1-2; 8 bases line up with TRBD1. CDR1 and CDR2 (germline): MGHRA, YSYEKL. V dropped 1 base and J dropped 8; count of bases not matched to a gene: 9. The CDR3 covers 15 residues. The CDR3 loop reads CASSQVEQGGRGYTF. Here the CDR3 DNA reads TGCGCCAGCAGCCAAGTCGAACAGGGGGGACGAGGCTACACCTTC.

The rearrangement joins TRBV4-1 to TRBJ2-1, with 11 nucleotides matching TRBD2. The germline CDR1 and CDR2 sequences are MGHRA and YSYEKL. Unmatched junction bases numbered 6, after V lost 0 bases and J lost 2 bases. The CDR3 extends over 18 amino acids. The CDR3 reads CASSQDSLAGGTYNEQFF. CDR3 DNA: TGCGCCAGCAGCCAAGATTCCCTAGCGGGAGGAACCTACAATGAGCAGTTCTTC.

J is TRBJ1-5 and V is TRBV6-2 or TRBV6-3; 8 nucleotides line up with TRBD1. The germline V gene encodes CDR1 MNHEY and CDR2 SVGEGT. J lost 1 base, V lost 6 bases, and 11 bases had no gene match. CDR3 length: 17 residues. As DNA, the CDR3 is TGTGCCAGCAGCCCCCAGGGGGCGGGAACCAGCAATCAGCCCCAGCATTTT. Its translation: CASSPQGAGTSNQPQHF.

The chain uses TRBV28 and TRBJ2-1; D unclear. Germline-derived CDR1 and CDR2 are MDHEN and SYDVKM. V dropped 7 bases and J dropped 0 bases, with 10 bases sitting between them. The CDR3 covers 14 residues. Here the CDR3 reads CASNPWSSYNEQFF. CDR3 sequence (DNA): TGTGCCAGCAATCCGTGGAGCTCCTACAATGAGCAGTTCTTC.

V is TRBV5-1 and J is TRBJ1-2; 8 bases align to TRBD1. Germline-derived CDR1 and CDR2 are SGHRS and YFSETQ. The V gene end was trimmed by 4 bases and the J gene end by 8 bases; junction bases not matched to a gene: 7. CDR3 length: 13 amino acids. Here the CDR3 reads CASSPTGVNGYTF. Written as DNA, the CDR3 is TGCGCCAGCAGCCCGACAGGGGTGAACGGCTACACCTTC.

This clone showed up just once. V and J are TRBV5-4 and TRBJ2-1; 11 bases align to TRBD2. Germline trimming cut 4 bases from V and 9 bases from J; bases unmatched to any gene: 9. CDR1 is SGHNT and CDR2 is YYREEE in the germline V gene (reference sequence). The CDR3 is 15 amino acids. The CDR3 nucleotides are TGTGCCAGCAGCGTTAGCGGGAGGGTTGACGGTGAGCAGTTCTTC. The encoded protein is CASSVSGRVDGEQFF.

This chain's CDR3 is CASSLQGWGGYTF. CDR3 bases: TGTGCCAGCAGTTTACAGGGCTGGGGCGGCTACACCTTC. V gene TRBV12-3 or TRBV12-4 combines with J gene TRBJ1-2, with TRBD1 as a possible D gene (5 bases). The germline V and J ends were trimmed by 2 bases and 8 bases, with 12 bases remaining between them. The CDR3 has 13 residues.

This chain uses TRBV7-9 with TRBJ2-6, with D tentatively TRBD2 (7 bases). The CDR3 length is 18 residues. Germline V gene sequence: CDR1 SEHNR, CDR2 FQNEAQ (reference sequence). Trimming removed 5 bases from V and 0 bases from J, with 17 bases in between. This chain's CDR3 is CASSHSRGGISGANVLTF. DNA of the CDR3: TGTGCCAGCAGCCATAGCAGGGGAGGGATCTCTGGGGCCAACGTCCTGACTTTC.

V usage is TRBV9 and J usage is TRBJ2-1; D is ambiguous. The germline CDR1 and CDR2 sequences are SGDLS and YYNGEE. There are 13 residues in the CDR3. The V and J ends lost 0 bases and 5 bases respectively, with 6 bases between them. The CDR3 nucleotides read TGTGCCAGCAGCGTAGGCGGAAACAATGAGCAGTTCTTC. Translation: CASSVGGNNEQFF.

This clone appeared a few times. The CDR3 region has the DNA TGTGCCAGCAGTTCCTCGGGGGGGGGATCCTACGAGCAGTACGTC. Protein: CASSSSGGGSYEQYV. The J gene is TRBJ2-7, the V gene TRBV6-5, with 8 bases fitting TRBD2. The germline gives CDR1 MNHEY, CDR2 SVGAGI. The CDR3 spans 15 residues. V lost 4 bases to trimming and J lost 1 base; unmatched junction nucleotides: 6.

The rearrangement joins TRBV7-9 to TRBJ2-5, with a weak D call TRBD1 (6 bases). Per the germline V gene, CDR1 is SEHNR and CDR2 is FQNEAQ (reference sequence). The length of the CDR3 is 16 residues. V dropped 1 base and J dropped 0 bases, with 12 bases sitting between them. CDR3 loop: CASSLGQDMYQETQYF. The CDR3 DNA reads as TGTGCCAGCAGCTTAGGACAGGACATGTACCAAGAGACCCAGTACTTC.

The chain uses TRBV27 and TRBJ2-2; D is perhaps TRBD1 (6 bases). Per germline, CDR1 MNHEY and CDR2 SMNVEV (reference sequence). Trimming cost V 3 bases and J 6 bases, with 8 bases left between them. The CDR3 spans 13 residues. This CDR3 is CASSFQGSGELFF. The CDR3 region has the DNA TGTGCCAGCAGTTTCCAGGGGTCCGGGGAGCTGTTTTTT.

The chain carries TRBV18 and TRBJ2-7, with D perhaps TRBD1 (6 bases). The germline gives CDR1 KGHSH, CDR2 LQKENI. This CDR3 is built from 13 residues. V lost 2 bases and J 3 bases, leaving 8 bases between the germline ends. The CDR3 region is CASSPGQYYEQYV. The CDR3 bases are TGTGCCAGCTCACCAGGACAGTACTACGAGCAGTACGTC.

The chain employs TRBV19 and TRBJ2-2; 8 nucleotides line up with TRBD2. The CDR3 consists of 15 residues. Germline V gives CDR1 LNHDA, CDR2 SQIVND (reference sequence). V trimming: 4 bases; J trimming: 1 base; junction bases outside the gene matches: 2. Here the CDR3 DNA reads TGTGCCAGTAGTAGGACTAGCAGGAACACCGGGGAGCTGTTTTTT. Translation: CASSRTSRNTGELFF. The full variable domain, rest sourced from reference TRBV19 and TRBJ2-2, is DGGITQSPKYLFRKEGQNVTLSCEQNLNHDAMYWYRQDPGQGLRLIYYSQIVNDFQKGDIAEGYSVSREKKESFPLTVTSAQKNPTAFYLCASSRTSRNTGELFFGEGSRLTVL.

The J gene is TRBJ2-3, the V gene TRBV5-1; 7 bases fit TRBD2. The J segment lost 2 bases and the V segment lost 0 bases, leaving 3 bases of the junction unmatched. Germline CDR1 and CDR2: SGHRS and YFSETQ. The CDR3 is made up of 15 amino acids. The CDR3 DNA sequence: TGCGCCAGCAGCTTGGTAGCGGGTCTCACAGATACGCAGTATTTT. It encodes CASSLVAGLTDTQYF. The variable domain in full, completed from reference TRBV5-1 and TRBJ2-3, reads KAGVTQTPRYLIKTRGQQVTLSCSPISGHRSVSWYQQTPGQGLQFLFEYFSETQRNKGNFPGRFSGRQFSNSRSEMNVSTLELGDSALYLCASSLVAGLTDTQYFGPGTRLTVL.

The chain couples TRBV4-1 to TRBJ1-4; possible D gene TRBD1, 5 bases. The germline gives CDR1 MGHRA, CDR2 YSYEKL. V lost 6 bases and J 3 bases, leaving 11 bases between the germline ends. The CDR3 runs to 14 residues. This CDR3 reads CASRQEIANEKLFF. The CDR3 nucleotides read TGCGCCAGCAGACAGGAGATAGCTAATGAAAAACTGTTTTTT.

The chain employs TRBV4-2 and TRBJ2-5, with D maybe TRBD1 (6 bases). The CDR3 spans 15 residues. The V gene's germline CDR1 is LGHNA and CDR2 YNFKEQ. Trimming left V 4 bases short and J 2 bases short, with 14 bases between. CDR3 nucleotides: TGTGCCAGCAGCCGCCAGCAGGGGCCGCAAGAGACCCAGTACTTC. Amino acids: CASSRQQGPQETQYF.